This T cell receptor beta chain was sequenced for a study of control samples from healthy donors and cancer patients. The repertoire was sequenced with immunoSEQ multiplex PCR; TCRdb's copy has only in-frame clones and lacks some. Among roughly 120,000 clones listed, 90% to 95% were seen once. V lost 4 bases, J lost 6 bases, and 6 bases lay in between. In germline, CDR1 is WSHSY, CDR2 SAAADI. The CDR3 covers 11 residues. The receptor was isolated from a man in his fifties or sixties with head and neck cancer. Sequencing was performed on PBMCs. This chain joins TRBV10-2 and TRBJ1-2; D call uncertain. CDR3 in amino acids: CASSGSNGYTF. In DNA, the CDR3 is TGCGCCAGCAGTGGAAGTAATGGCTACACCTTC.